These T cell receptor beta chains were read from a single sample in a study of human CD8 memory T cell subsets. TCRdb derives one entry per CDR3 protein from the 5' RACE reads, leaving out DNA. The table lists roughly 5,000 distinct CDR3 sequences, with more than 35% in the top ten. The sequencing sample was made of CD8+ effector memory T cells (TEM) sorted from PBMCs. The receptors originated from a human donor in good health. Each CDR3 is given with its conserved first and last residue. Size values are once, few and many counts, or a class for expanded clones, and some rows have none.

len,abundance,j_gene,v_gene,CDR3aa
15,-,TRBJ2-7,TRBV30,CAWSVGTGPSYEQYF
17,-,TRBJ2-7,TRBV12-2,CASHVIGWQDLSYEQYF
15,medium-sized,TRBJ2-7,TRBV9,CASSELAEASYEQYF
14,-,TRBJ1-1,TRBV5-1,CASSLWQGNTEAFF
14,-,TRBJ2-1,TRBV28,CASSSTLASGEQFF
17,-,TRBJ2-3,TRBV5-1,CASSSSFAGAAYDTQYF
13,-,TRBJ2-7,TRBV10-2,CATRLADSYEQYF
15,-,TRBJ2-4,TRBV5-6,CASSSYAGGRNIQYF
11,medium-sized,TRBJ2-1,TRBV28,CASSFWGDRFF
15,medium-sized,TRBJ2-1,TRBV28,CASTRPAGVVNEQFF
15,-,TRBJ2-5,TRBV19,CASSIFGPEEETQYF
16,-,TRBJ2-7,TRBV28,CASSLSAGLEVYEQYF
15,-,TRBJ2-2,TRBV5-1,CASSLALAGAGELFF
14,-,TRBJ2-5,TRBV28,CASKEVYSQETQYF
15,-,TRBJ2-7,TRBV4-1,CASSHAGPTTYEQYF
13,-,TRBJ2-7,TRBV20-1,CSAPALYSYEQYF
11,-,TRBJ2-3,TRBV4-1,CASRKTDTQYF
13,-,TRBJ2-5,TRBV9,CASSRRLKETQYF
15,-,TRBJ2-1,TRBV6-6,CASSYLGEEYNEQFF
14,-,TRBJ2-1,TRBV12-3/TRBV12-4,CASSSRSSYNEQFF
11,-,TRBJ1-1,TRBV2,CASGGGVEAFF
15,-,TRBJ1-2,TRBV29-1,CSVEDWAGADYGYTF